This T cell receptor beta chain was found in a study of blood T cell repertoires in COVID-19. Study overall: The United States, Italy and Spain were the sources of the acute and convalescent COVID-19 samples. The analysed material was cDNA or gDNA that came from T cells, B-cell-depleted T cells, or PBMCs.

How the authors handled the data: Amplified reference gene primers provided the basis for estimating nucleated cell counts. Profiled with immunoSEQ multiplex PCR; TCRdb holds only in-frame clones, not every one. V and J calls and clone size are as listed in that table; D and trimming were resolved from the DNA. The sample consists of around 150,000 clones, about 83% of them appearing once. V was pared by 5 bases and J by 2 bases, with 1 base of the junction left unmatched. This CDR3 is built from 13 residues. Germline CDR1 reads SGHAT; CDR2 reads FQNNGV. The sequence derives from a man aged 45 to 65 with acute or convalescent COVID-19. The sequenced sample consisted of peripheral blood. This sequence joins TRBV11-2 and TRBJ2-5; TRBD1 matches 8 bases. CDR3: CASSRTGQETQYF. The CDR3 DNA follows: TGTGCCAGCAGCCGGACAGGGCAAGAGACCCAGTACTTC.